These 14 T cell receptor beta chains came from one sample sequenced in a study of blood T cell repertoires in COVID-19. The repertoire was sequenced with immunoSEQ multiplex PCR; TCRdb's copy has only in-frame clones and lacks some. Of around 200,000 clones in the sample, approximately 90% were seen once. The sample comprised PBMCs or T cells enriched from blood (not recorded which). The receptor source for this set is a woman between 40 and 55 years old with acute COVID-19.

This CDR3 reads CASSFNVARVMGPAGEKLFF. The CDR3 DNA reads TGTGCCAGCAGCTTTAATGTCGCCCGGGTAATGGGCCCCGCGGGTGAAAAACTGTTTTTT. J is TRBJ1-4 and V is TRBV7-8; the D is unclear. Germline assignment: CDR1 SGHVS and CDR2 FQNEAQ. The CDR3 is made up of 20 amino acids. V gave up 3 bases and J gave up 7 bases, with 30 bases separating them.

The J gene is TRBJ1-2, the V gene TRBV19, with D perhaps matching TRBD1 (6 bases). There are 18 residues in the CDR3. The germline V and J ends were trimmed by 5 bases and 2 bases, with 24 bases remaining between them. Germline V gene sequence: CDR1 LNHDA, CDR2 SQIVND (reference sequence). CDR3 residues: CASSGVGQPSLSNYGYTF. The CDR3 DNA sequence: TGTGCCAGTAGTGGGGTCGGACAGCCCAGTCTATCGAACTATGGCTACACCTTC.

The chain carries TRBV2 and TRBJ1-2; 8 positions match TRBD1. Germline CDR1 is SNHLY and CDR2 is FYNNEI. CDR3 length: 16 amino acids. With V trimmed by 3 bases and J by 3 bases, 9 bases remained unmatched. The CDR3 bases are TGTGCCAGCAGTGAGGGGACAGGACTCTTCGACTATGGCTACACCTTC. Protein sequence: CASSEGTGLFDYGYTF.

The CDR3 sequence is CASTQTGISYNSPLHF. In DNA, the CDR3 is TGTGCCAGTACCCAGACAGGGATCTCCTATAATTCACCCCTCCACTTT. The rearrangement links TRBV19 to TRBJ1-6; 7 bases map to TRBD1. There are 16 residues in the CDR3. With V trimmed by 7 bases and J by 0 bases, 6 bases remained unmatched. The germline gives CDR1 LNHDA, CDR2 SQIVND (reference sequence).

The J gene is TRBJ2-1, the V gene TRBV10-1; 14 bases map to TRBD2. This CDR3 region has 17 residues. Germline assignment: CDR1 WNHNN and CDR2 SYGVQD (reference sequence). With 5 bases clipped from V and 4 bases from J, the junction kept 7 bases outside the gene matches. CDR3 nucleotides: TGCGCCAGCAGTCCTGGGACTAGCGGGGGCCCATACAATGAGCAGTTCTTC. This translates into CASSPGTSGGPYNEQFF.

The chain couples TRBV14 to TRBJ2-3; D is perhaps TRBD1 (5 bases). The CDR3 has 16 amino acids. Trimming left V 2 bases short and J 2 bases short, with 14 bases between. CDR1 is SGHDN and CDR2 is FVKESK in the germline V gene. In nucleotides, the CDR3 is TGTGCCAGCAGCCAAAATGGGGCGCAACCCACAGATACGCAGTATTTT. Encoded protein: CASSQNGAQPTDTQYF.

J is TRBJ1-4 and V is TRBV9; 7 bases are shared with TRBD1. CDR1 and CDR2 (germline): SGDLS, YYNGEE. The V and J ends lost 0 bases and 1 base, in that order; junction bases with no gene match: 3. This CDR3 is built from 16 residues. Written as DNA, the CDR3 is TGTGCCAGCAGCGTAGGAGGGGGCCGAACTAATGAAAAACTGTTTTTT. This sequence encodes CASSVGGGRTNEKLFF. Full variable domain (missing parts from reference TRBV9 and TRBJ1-4): DSGVTQTPKHLITATGQRVTLRCSPRSGDLSVYWYQQSLDQGLQFLIQYYNGEERAKGNILERFSAQQFPDLHSELNLSSLELGDSALYFCASSVGGGRTNEKLFFGSGTQLSVL.

This chain joins TRBV5-1 and TRBJ1-2, with D maybe TRBD1 (6 bases). The CDR3 runs 13 residues. The V and J ends lost 2 bases and 4 bases respectively, with 9 bases between them. Germline-derived CDR1 and CDR2 are SGHRS and YFSETQ. The CDR3 DNA reads as TGCGCCAGCAGCTTAGAGGGGGTCTATGGCTACACCTTC. This translates into CASSLEGVYGYTF.

The chain carries TRBV16 and TRBJ1-1; unclear D gene. CDR1 is KGHSY, CDR2 FQNENV, per germline. V shed 6 bases and J shed 0 bases, with 17 bases lying between them. This CDR3 is built from 16 residues. CDR3 in amino acids: CASSERHGALNTEAFF. CDR3 nucleotide sequence: TGTGCCAGCAGTGAAAGGCACGGAGCCCTGAACACTGAAGCTTTCTTT.

The chain carries TRBV6-1 and TRBJ2-7; 8 bases map to TRBD2. Trimming removed 1 base from V and 0 bases from J; junction bases left unmatched: 2. Germline loops: CDR1 MNHNS, CDR2 SASEGT. The CDR3 sequence is 15 residues long. CDR3 sequence reads: CASSEVSGASYEQYF. The CDR3 bases are TGTGCCAGCAGTGAAGTTAGCGGGGCCTCCTACGAGCAGTACTTC.

This chain uses TRBV5-6 with TRBJ1-5; tentatively, D is TRBD1 (5 bases). There are 13 residues in the CDR3. The germline V and J ends were trimmed by 2 bases and 4 bases, with 7 bases remaining between them. From germline, CDR1 is SGHDT and CDR2 YYEEEE. CDR3 in amino acids: CASSFSGNQPQHF. The DNA for the CDR3 is TGTGCCAGCAGCTTTTCAGGGAATCAGCCCCAGCATTTT.

V usage is TRBV18 and J usage is TRBJ1-4; D call uncertain. Germline V lookup: CDR1 KGHSH, CDR2 LQKENI. V lost 4 bases and J lost 0, with 12 bases in between. The CDR3 has 16 residues. CDR3 nucleotides: TGTGCCAGCTCACGCGACATAAAAACAACTAATGAAAAACTGTTTTTT. As protein: CASSRDIKTTNEKLFF.

CDR3 bases: TGTGCCAGCAGTGAACGTGAACAGTCTTATATCTATGGCTACACCTTC. Its translation is CASSEREQSYIYGYTF. The chain has TRBV2 and TRBJ1-2; unclear D gene. V lost 2 bases to trimming and J lost 4 bases, with 17 bases between them. Germline V gene data show CDR1 as SNHLY and CDR2 as FYNNEI. CDR3 size: 16 residues. The whole variable domain, remainder taken from reference TRBV2 and TRBJ1-2, is EPEVTQTPSHQVTQMGQEVILRCVPISNHLYFYWYRQILGQKVEFLVSFYNNEISEKSEIFDDQFSVERPDGSNFTLKIRSTKLEDSAMYFCASSEREQSYIYGYTFGSGTRLTVV.

The chain couples TRBV5-1 to TRBJ2-1; maybe TRBD1 (6 bases). V dropped 3 bases and J dropped 6 bases, with 13 bases sitting between them. CDR1 SGHRS and CDR2 YFSETQ come from the germline V gene. The CDR3 is 14 amino acids. CDR3 sequence reads: CASSSPQGGNEQFF. CDR3 sequence (DNA): TGCGCCAGCAGCTCCCCACAGGGTGGCAATGAGCAGTTCTTC.